The present entry profiles one T cell receptor beta chain with its context. The sample belongs to a study of blood T cell repertoires in COVID-19. Study overall: COVID-19 samples, acute and convalescent, were from the United States, Italy and Spain.

Clones were read by immunoSEQ multiplex PCR, and TCRdb kept only the in-frame ones, dropping some. This table holds about 330,000 clones, 70% to 90% found once. Two negative PCRs, clearance, or symptom resolution had been documented for recovered Cohort 3 donors. Trimming took off 5 bases at V and 6 bases at J, with 14 bases between the two ends. CDR3 size: 14 residues. Germline CDR1 is LNHDA and CDR2 is SQIVND (reference sequence). The specimen sequenced was PBMCs or T cells enriched from blood (not recorded which). This TCR came from a woman under 30 who had recovered from COVID-19. The genes are TRBV19 and TRBJ2-4; D perhaps matches TRBD1 (7 bases). The CDR3 DNA is TGTGCCAGTAGTCAGGGGGGATTTATAAACATTCAGTACTTC. This gives the protein CASSQGGFINIQYF.